Listed here are 2 T cell receptor beta chains from one sample, sequenced in a study of shared clonotypes between healthy human individuals (dated by TCRdb to 2018 to 2020). The library was obtained by the immunoSEQ multiplex PCR assay. TCRdb holds this immuneACCESS table with in-frame rearrangements only. Some clones are missing; in checked studies, unresolved V genes explain under half, and the rest has no known cause. The sample yields some 2 million clones; around 95% were counted once. The ten largest clones take up 0.1% to 0.15% of the sample. What was sequenced was naive CD4+ T cells sorted from blood. The intended sense of this specimen's cell subset or site label: CD45RA+ positively selected. The receptors were sampled from a man aged 18 to 29 in good health.

The gene calls are TRBV29-1 and TRBJ1-2; TRBD1 matches at 7 bases. V shed 8 bases and J 2 bases; nucleotides not matched to a gene: 14. This CDR3 spans 15 amino acids. Germline lookup yields CDR1 SQVTM and CDR2 ANQGSEA. The DNA of the CDR3 is TGCAGCACAGGAGGGGGCTCTGGGGTGAACTATGGCTACACCTTC. As protein: CSTGGGSGVNYGYTF.

This clone is a singleton in its sample. The chain links TRBV13 to TRBJ2-2; tentatively, D is TRBD2 (5 bases). The CDR3 sequence is 15 residues long. Germline V gene data show CDR1 as PRHDT and CDR2 as FYEKMQ (reference sequence). Between the trimmed V and J ends, which lost 3 bases and 5 bases, there was a span of 13 bases. CDR3 DNA: TGTGCCAGCAGCTTCGCGGGTATGTGGACCGGGGAGCTGTTTTTT. Amino acids: CASSFAGMWTGELFF.